The source of this TCR beta chain is a study of blood T cell repertoires in COVID-19. The data were produced by immunoSEQ multiplex PCR, yet TCRdb's version contains in-frame clones alone and is incomplete. The table has under 300,000 clones, 89% seen once. Deletions cut 2 bases from V and 10 bases from J, with 11 bases between. The CDR3 is 12 amino acids. Germline V gene sequence: CDR1 LGHDT, CDR2 YNNKEL (reference sequence). The sequenced sample consisted of PBMCs or T cells enriched from blood (not recorded which). This chain connects TRBV3-1 (or the pseudogene TRBV3-2) to TRBJ1-1; possible D gene TRBD1, 6 bases. This clonotype originated in a woman in her 40s who had recovered from COVID-19. CDR3 amino acids: CASSQRDTRAFF. The CDR3 DNA is TGTGCCAGCAGCCAACGGGACACCCGAGCTTTCTTT.